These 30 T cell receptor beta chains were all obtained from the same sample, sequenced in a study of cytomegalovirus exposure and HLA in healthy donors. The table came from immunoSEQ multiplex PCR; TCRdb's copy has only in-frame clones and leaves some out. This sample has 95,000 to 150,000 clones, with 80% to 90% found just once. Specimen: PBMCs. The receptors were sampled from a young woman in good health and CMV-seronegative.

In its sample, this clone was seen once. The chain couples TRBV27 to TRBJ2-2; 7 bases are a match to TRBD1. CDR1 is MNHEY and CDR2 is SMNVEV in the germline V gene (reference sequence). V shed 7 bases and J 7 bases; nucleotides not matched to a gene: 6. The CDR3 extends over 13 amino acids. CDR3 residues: CASKQGLSGELFF. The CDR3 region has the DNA TGTGCCAGCAAACAGGGGTTGAGCGGGGAGCTGTTTTTT.

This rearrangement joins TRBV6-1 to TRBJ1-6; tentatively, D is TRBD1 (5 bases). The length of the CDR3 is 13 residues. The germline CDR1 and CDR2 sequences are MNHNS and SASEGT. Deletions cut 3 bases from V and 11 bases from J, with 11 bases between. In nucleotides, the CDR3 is TGTGCCAGCAGTGAGATTCAGGGCGCACCCCTCCACTTT. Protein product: CASSEIQGAPLHF.

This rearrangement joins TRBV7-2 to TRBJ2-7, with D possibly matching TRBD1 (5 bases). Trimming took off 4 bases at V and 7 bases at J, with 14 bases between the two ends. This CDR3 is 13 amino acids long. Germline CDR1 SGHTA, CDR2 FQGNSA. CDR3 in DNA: TGTGCCAGCAGCTCTACCAGGGTCCTTGAGCAGTACTTC. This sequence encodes CASSSTRVLEQYF.

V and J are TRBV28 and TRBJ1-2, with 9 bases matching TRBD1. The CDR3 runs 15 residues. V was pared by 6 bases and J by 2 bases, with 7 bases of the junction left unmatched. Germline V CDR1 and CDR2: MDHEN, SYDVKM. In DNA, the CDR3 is TGTGCCAGCAGGGCTACAGGGGGCTTCAACTATGGCTACACCTTC. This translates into CASRATGGFNYGYTF.

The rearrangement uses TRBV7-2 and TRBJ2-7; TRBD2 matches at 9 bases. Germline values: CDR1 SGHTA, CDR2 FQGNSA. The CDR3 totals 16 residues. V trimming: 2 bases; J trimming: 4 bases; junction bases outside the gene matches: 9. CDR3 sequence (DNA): TGTGCCAGCAGCTTAATAGCGGGAGCGGTCCCATACGAGCAGTACTTC. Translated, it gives CASSLIAGAVPYEQYF.

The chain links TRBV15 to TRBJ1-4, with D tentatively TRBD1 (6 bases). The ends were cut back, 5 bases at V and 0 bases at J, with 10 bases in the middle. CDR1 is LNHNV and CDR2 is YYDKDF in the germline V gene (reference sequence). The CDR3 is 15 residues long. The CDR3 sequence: CATSESGATNEKLFF. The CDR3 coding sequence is TGTGCCACCAGCGAGTCAGGGGCAACTAATGAAAAACTGTTTTTT.

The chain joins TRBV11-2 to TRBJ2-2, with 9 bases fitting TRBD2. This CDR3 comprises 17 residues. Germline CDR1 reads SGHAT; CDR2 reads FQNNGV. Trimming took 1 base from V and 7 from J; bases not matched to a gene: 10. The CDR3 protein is CASSLGPGTSYSGELFF. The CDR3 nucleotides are TGTGCCAGCAGCTTAGGCCCCGGGACTAGCTACAGCGGGGAGCTGTTTTTT.

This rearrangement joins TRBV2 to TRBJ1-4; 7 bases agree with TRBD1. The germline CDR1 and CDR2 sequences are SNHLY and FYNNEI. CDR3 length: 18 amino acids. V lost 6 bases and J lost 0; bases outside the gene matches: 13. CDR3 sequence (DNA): TGTGCCAGCAGACGGACAGGCCTTAGAAGATCAACTAATGAAAAACTGTTTTTT. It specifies CASRRTGLRRSTNEKLFF. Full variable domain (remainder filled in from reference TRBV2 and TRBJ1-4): EPEVTQTPSHQVTQMGQEVILRCVPISNHLYFYWYRQILGQKVEFLVSFYNNEISEKSEIFDDQFSVERPDGSNFTLKIRSTKLEDSAMYFCASRRTGLRRSTNEKLFFGSGTQLSVL.

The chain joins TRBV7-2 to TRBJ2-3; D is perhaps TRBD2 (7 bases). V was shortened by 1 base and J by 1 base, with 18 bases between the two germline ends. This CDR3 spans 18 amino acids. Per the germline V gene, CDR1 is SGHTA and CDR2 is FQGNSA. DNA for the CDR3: TGTGCCAGCAGCTTAGAAAATTTCGGGCGGGGGCGCACAGATACGCAGTATTTT. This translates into CASSLENFGRGRTDTQYF. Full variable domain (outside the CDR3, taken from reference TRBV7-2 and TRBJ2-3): GAGVSQSPSNKVTEKGKDVELRCDPISGHTALYWYRQSLGQGLEFLIYFQGNSAPDKSGLPSDRFSAERTGGSVSTLTIQRTQQEDSAVYLCASSLENFGRGRTDTQYFGPGTRLTVL.

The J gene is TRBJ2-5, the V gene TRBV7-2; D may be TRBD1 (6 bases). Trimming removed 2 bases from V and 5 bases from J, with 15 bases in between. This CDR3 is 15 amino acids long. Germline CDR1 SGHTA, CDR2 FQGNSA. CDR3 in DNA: TGTGCCAGCAGCTTAATGACGGGTCAGGGGGAGACCCAGTACTTC. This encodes CASSLMTGQGETQYF.

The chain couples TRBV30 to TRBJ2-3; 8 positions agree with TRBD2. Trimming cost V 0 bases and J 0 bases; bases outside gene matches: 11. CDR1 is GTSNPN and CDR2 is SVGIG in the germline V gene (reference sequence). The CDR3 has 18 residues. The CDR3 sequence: CAWSVLAGGPLSTDTQYF. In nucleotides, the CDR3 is TGTGCCTGGAGTGTACTCGCGGGGGGCCCGCTTAGCACAGATACGCAGTATTTT.

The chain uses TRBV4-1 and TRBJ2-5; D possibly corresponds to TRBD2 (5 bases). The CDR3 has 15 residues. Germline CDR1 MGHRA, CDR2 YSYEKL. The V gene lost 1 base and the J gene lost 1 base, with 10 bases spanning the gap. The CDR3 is CASSQAPSSQETQYF. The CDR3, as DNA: TGCGCCAGCAGCCAAGCCCCTAGCTCCCAAGAGACCCAGTACTTC.

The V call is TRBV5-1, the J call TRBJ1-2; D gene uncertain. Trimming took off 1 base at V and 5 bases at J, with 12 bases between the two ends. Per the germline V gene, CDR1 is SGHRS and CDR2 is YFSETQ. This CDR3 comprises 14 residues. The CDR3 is CASSLTVAAYGYTF. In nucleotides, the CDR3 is TGCGCCAGCAGCTTGACCGTGGCTGCTTATGGCTACACCTTC.

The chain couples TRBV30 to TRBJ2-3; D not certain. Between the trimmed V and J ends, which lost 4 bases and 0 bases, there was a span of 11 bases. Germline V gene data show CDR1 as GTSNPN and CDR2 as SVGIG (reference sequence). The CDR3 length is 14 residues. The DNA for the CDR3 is TGTGCCTGGAATCCTGGCCTTAGCACAGATACGCAGTATTTT. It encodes CAWNPGLSTDTQYF.

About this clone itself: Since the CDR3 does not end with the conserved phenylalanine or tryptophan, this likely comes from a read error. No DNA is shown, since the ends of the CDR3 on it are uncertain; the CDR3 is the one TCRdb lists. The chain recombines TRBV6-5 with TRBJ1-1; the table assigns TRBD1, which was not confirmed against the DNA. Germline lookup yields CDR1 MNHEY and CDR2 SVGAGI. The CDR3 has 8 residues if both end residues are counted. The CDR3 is CASSPGQD.

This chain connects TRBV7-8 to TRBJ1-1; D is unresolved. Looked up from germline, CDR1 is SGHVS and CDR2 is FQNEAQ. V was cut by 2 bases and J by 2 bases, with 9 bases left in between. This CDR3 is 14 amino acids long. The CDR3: CASSLSRTNTEAFF. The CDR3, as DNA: TGTGCCAGCAGCTTATCTAGGACTAACACTGAAGCTTTCTTT.

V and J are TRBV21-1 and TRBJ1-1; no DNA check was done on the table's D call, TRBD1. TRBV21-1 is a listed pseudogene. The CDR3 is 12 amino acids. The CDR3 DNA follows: TGTGCCAGCAGCTCAACAGGGGGGGGTCCTTTCTTT. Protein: CASSSTGGGPFF.

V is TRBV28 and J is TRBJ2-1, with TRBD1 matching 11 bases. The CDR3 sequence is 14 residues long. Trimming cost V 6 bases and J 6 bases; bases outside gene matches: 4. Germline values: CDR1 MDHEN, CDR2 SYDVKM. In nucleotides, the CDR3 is TGTGCCAGCAGCCCCGGACAGGGGGCCAATGAGCAGTTCTTC. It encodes CASSPGQGANEQFF.

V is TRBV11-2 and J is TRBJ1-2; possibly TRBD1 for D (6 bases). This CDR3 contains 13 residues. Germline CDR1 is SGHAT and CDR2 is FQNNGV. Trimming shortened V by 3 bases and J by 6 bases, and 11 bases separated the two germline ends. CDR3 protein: CASSFWTADGYTF. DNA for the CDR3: TGTGCCAGCAGCTTCTGGACAGCGGATGGCTACACCTTC.

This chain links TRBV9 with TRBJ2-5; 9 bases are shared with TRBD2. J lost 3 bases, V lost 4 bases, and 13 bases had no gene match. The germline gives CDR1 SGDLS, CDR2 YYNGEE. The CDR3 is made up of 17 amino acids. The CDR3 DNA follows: TGTGCCAGCAGCCCCCTCAAACCGGGACTAGCCAAAGAGACCCAGTACTTC. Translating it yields CASSPLKPGLAKETQYF.

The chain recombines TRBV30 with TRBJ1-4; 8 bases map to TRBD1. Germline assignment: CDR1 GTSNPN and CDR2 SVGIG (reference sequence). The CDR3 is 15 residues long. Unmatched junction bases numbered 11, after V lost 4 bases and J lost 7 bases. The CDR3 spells CAWTRRQGKSEKLFF. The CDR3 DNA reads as TGTGCCTGGACCCGACGACAGGGGAAGAGTGAAAAACTGTTTTTT.

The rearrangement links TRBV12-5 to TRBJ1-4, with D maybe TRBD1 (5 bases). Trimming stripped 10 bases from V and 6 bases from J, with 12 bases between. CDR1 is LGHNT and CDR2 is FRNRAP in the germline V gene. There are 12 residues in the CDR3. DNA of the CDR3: TGTGCTATGTGTGGGGGGGATGAAAAACTGTTTTTT. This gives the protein CAMCGGDEKLFF.

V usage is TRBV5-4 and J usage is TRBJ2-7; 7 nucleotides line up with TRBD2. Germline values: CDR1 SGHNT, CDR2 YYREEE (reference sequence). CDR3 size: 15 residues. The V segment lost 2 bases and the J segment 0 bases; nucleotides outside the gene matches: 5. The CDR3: CASSFPSGSSYEQYF. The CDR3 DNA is TGTGCCAGCAGCTTCCCTAGCGGCTCCTCCTACGAGCAGTACTTC.

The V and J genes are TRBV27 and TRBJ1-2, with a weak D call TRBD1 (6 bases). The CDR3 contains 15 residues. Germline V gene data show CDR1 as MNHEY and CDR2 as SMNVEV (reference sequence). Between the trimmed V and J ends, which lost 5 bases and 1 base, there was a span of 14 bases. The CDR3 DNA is TGTGCCAGCAGTCCTACAGGGTTCCTTAACTATGGCTACACCTTC. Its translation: CASSPTGFLNYGYTF.

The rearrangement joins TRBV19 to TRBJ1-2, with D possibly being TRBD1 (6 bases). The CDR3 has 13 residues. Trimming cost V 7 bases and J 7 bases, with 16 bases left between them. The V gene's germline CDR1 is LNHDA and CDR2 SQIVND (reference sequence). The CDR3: CASKLQGLGGYTF. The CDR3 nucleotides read TGTGCCAGTAAACTACAGGGTCTAGGTGGCTACACCTTC.

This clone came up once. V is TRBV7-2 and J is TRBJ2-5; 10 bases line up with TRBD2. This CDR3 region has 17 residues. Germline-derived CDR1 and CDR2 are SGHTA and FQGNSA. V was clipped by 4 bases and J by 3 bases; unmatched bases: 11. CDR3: CASSSPVLAGREETQYF. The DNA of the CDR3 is TGTGCCAGCAGCTCGCCGGTACTAGCGGGAAGGGAAGAGACCCAGTACTTC.

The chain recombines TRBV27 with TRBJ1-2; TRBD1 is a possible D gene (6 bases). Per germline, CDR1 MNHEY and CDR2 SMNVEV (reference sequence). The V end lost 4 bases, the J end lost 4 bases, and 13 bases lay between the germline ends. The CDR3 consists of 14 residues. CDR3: CASSSFGQSYGYTF. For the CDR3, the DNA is TGTGCCAGCAGTTCCTTTGGACAGAGCTATGGCTACACCTTC.

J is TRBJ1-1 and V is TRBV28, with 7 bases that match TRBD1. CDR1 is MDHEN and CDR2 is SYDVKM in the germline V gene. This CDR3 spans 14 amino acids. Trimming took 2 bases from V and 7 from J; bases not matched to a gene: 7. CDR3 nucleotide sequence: TGTGCCAGCAGTTTAAGGCAGGGGGATTTTGAAGCTTTCTTT. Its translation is CASSLRQGDFEAFF.

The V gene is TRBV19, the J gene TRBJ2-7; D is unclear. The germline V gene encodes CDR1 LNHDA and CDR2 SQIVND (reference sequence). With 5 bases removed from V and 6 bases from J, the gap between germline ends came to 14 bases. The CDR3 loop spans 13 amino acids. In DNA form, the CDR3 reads TGTGCCAGTAGTGACTGGCTCAGCAGCGAGCAGTACTTC. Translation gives CASSDWLSSEQYF.

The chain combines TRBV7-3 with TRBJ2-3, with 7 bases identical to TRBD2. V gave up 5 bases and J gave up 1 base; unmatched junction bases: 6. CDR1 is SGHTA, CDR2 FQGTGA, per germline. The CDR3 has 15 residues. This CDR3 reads CASSPGLGRTDTQYF. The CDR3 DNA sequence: TGTGCCAGCAGCCCCGGACTAGGCCGCACAGATACGCAGTATTTT.